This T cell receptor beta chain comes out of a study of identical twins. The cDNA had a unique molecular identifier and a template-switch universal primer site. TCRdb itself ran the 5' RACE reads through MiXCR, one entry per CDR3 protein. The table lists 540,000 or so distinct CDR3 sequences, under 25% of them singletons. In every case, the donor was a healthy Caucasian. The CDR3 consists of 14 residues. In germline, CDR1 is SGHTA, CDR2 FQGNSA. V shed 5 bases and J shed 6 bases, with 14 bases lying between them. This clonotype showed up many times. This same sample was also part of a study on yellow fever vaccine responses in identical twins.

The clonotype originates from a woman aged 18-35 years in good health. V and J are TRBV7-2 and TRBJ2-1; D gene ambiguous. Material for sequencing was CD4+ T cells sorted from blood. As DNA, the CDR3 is TGTGCCAGCAGCCCGACACCAGCGAGCAATGAGCAGTTCTTC. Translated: CASSPTPASNEQFF.